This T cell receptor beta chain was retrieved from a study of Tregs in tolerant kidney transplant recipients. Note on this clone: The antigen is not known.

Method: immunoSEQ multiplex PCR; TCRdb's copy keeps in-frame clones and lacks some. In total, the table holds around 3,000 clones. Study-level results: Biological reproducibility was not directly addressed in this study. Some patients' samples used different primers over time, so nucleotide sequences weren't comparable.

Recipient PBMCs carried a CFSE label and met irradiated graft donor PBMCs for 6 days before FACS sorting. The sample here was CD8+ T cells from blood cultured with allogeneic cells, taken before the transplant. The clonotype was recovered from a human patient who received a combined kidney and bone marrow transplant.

CDR3 sequence: CASSLGTAGAKNIQYF. The CDR3 DNA, read in part, is TGTGCCAGCAGTTTGGGGACAGCTGGCGCCAAAAACATT. This chain uses TRBV2 with TRBJ2-4, with TRBD1 matching 7 bases. The sequence runs out 3 residues before the end of the CDR3; the remainder is reconstructed from the germline J gene. The germline V gene encodes CDR1 SNHLY and CDR2 FYNNEI. This CDR3 spans 16 amino acids. With 5 bases clipped from V and 1 base from J, the junction kept 8 bases outside the gene matches.